The source of this TCR beta chain is a study of blood T cells in healthy people across ages. CDR3 size: 14 residues. The germline gives CDR1 DFQATT, CDR2 SNEGSKA (reference sequence). A second PCR of roughly 6 to 12 cycles used a sample-barcoded 5' primer and a J-beta primer mix. TCRdb passed the 5' RACE reads through MiXCR, listing each CDR3 protein once. The table includes roughly 680,000 distinct CDR3 sequences, roughly half detected once. Source material: blood. The chain employs TRBV20-1 and TRBJ2-5, with D possibly being TRBD1 (6 bases). The sequence derives from a woman aged 80 or over in good health. The CDR3 is CCAIGQLNQETQYF. The CDR3 coding sequence is TGCTGCGCTATCGGACAGTTAAACCAAGAGACCCAGTACTTC.